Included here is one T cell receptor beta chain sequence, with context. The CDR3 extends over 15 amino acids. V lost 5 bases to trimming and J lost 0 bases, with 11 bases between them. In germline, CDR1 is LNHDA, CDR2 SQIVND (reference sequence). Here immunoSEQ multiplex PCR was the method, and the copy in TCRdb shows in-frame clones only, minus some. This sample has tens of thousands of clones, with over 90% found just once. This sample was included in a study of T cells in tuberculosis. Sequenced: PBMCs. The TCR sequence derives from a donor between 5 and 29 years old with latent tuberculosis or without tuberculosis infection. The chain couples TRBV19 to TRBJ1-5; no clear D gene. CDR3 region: CASSSTHYSNQPQHF. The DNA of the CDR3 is TGTGCCAGTAGTTCCACACATTATAGCAATCAGCCCCAGCATTTT.